The TCR beta chain described here comes from a study of HIV-infected patients and healthy controls. Study-wide findings and caveats: With just sixteen HIV-infected individuals processed, the findings' generality was considered strongly limited.

This clonotype ranks as medium-sized. The antigen is unknown. The CDR3 totals 12 residues. Between the trimmed V and J ends, which lost 4 bases and 4 bases, there was a span of 9 bases. Germline V CDR1 and CDR2: SQVTM, ANQGSEA. cDNA was made from 500 ng RNA using alpha and beta constant primers. Using multiplexing indices, alpha and beta chain libraries were generated apart by chain-specific third strand synthesis. A short first PCR added P5 and P7 adapter elements and a second index. TCRdb ran MiXCR on the 5' RACE reads and lists one entry per CDR3 protein. The sample records under 15,000 distinct CDR3 sequences, roughly a tenth being singletons. No cell fractionation was done, so the repertoire covers all unsorted peripheral blood T cells.

The J gene is TRBJ2-3, the V gene TRBV29-1, with unresolved D. This TCR derives from an adult in good health. The sample taken for sequencing was blood. DNA of the CDR3: TGCAGCGTTGTTCGGAGTGCAGATACGCAGTATTTT. This gives the protein CSVVRSADTQYF.